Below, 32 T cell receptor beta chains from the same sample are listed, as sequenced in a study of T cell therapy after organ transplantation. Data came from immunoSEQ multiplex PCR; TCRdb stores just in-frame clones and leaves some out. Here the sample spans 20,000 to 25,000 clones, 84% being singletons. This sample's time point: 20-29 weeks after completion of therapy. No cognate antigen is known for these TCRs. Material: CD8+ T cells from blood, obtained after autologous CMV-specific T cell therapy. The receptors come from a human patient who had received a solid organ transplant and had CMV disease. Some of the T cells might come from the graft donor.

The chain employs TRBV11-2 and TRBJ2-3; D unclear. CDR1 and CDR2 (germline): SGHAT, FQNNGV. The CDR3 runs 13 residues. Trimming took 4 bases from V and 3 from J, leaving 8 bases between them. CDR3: CASSSGPTDTQYF. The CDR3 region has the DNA TGTGCCAGCAGCTCCGGACCAACAGATACGCAGTATTTT.

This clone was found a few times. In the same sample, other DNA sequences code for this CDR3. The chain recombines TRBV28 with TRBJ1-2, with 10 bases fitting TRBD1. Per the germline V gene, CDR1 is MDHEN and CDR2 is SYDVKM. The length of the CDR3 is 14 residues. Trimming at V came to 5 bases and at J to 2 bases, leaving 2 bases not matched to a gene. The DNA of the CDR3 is TGTGCCAGCAGTGACAGGGGGCCCAACTATGGCTACACCTTC. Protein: CASSDRGPNYGYTF.

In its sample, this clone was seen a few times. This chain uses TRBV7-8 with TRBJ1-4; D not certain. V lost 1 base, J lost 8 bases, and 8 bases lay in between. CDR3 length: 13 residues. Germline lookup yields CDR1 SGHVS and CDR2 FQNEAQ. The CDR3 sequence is CASSLVGEEKLFF. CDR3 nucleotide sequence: TGTGCCAGCAGCTTAGTTGGGGAGGAAAAACTGTTTTTT.

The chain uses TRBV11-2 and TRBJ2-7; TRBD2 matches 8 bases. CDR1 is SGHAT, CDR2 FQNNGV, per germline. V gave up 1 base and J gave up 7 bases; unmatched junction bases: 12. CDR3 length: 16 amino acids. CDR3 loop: CASSLVYGREVGEQYF. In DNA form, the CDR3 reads TGTGCCAGCAGCTTAGTGTACGGGCGGGAGGTGGGTGAGCAGTACTTC. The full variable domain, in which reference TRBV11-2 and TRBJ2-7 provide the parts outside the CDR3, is EAGVAQSPRYKIIEKRQSVAFWCNPISGHATLYWYQQILGQGPKLLIQFQNNGVVDDSQLPKDRFSAERLKGVDSTLKIQPAKLEDSAVYLCASSLVYGREVGEQYFGPGTRLTVT.

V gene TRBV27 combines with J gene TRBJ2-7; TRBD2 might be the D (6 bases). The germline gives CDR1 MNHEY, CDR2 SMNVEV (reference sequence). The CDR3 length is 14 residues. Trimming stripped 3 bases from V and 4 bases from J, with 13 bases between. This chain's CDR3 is CASSLVGGRYEQYF. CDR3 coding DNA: TGTGCCAGCAGTTTGGTGGGGGGAAGGTACGAGCAGTACTTC.

CDR3 nucleotide sequence: TGCGCCAGCAGCGGGGCAGTCTCCTACGAGCAGTACTTC. This codes for CASSGAVSYEQYF. This chain joins TRBV4-1 and TRBJ2-7; maybe TRBD1 (5 bases). Per the germline V gene, CDR1 is MGHRA and CDR2 is YSYEKL. The CDR3 has 13 amino acids. The V end lost 5 bases, the J end lost 0 bases, and 8 bases lay between the germline ends.

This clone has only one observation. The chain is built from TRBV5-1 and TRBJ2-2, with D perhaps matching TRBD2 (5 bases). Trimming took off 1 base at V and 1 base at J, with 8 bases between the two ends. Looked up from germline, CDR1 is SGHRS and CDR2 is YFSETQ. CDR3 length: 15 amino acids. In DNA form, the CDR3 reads TGCGCCAGCAGCTTGAACGGAGGGAACACCGGGGAGCTGTTTTTT. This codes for CASSLNGGNTGELFF. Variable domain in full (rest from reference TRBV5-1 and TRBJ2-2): KAGVTQTPRYLIKTRGQQVTLSCSPISGHRSVSWYQQTPGQGLQFLFEYFSETQRNKGNFPGRFSGRQFSNSRSEMNVSTLELGDSALYLCASSLNGGNTGELFFGEGSRLTVL.

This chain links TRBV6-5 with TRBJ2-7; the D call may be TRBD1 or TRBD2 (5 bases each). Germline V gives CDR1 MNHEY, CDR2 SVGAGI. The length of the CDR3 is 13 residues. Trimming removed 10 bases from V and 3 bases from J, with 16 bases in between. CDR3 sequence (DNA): TGTGCCACCAGCCGGGACGGAAACTACGAGCAGTACTTC. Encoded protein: CATSRDGNYEQYF.

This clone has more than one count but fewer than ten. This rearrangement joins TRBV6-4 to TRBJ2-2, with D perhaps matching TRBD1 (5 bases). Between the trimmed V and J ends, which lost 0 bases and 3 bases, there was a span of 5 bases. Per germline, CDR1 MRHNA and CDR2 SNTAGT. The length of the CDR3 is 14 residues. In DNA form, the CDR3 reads TGTGCCAGCAGTGACTCCAGGGACACCGGGGAGCTGTTTTTT. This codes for CASSDSRDTGELFF.

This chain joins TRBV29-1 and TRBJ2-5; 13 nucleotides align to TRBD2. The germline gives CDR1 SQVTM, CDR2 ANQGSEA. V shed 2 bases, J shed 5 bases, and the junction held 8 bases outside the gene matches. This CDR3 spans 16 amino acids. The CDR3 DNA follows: TGCAGCGTTGAACCCCGGGGACTAGCGGGGACGGAGACCCAGTACTTC. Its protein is CSVEPRGLAGTETQYF.

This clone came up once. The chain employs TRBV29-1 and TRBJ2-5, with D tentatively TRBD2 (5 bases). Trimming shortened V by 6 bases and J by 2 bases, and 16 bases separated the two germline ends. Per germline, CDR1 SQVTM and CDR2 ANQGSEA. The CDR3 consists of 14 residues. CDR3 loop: CSVKGAGLQETQYF. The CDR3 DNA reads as TGCAGCGTAAAGGGAGCAGGTTTGCAAGAGACCCAGTACTTC.

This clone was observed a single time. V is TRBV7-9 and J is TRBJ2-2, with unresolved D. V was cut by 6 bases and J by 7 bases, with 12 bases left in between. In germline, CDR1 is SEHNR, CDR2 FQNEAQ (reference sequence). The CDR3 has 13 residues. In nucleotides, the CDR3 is TGTGCCAGCAGGTCAGCCCGTGGCGGGGAGCTGTTTTTT. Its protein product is CASRSARGGELFF.

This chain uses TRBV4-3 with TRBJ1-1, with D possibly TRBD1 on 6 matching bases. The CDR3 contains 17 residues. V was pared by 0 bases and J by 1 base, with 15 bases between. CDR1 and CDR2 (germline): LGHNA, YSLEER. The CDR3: CASSQDGAGAANTEAFF. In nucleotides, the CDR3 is TGCGCCAGCAGCCAAGATGGAGCGGGGGCCGCGAACACTGAAGCTTTCTTT.

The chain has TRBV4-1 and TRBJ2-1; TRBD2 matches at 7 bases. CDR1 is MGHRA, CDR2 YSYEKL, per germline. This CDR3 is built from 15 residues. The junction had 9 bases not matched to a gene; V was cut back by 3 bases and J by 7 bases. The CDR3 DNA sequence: TGCGCCAGCAGCCAGTCGAGCGGGACTTTAAATGAGCAGTTCTTC. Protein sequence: CASSQSSGTLNEQFF.

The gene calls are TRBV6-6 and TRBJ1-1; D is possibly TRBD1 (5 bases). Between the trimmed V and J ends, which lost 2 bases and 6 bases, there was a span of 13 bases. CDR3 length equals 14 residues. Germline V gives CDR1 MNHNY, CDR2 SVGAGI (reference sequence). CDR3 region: CASSYTEGLSEAFF. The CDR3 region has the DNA TGTGCCAGCAGTTACACCGAGGGACTCTCTGAAGCTTTCTTT.

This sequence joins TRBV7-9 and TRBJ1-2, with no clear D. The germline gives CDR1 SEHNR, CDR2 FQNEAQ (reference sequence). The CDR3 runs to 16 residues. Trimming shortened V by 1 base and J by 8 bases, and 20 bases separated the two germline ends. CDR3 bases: TGTGCCAGCAGCTTAGTTTATCGGGGAGGCGCTGGGGGCTACACCTTC. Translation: CASSLVYRGGAGGYTF. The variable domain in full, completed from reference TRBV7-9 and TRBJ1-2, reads DTGVSQNPRHKITKRGQNVTFRCDPISEHNRLYWYRQTLGQGPEFLTYFQNEAQLEKSRLLSDRFSAERPKGSFSTLEIQRTEQGDSAMYLCASSLVYRGGAGGYTFGSGTRLTVV.

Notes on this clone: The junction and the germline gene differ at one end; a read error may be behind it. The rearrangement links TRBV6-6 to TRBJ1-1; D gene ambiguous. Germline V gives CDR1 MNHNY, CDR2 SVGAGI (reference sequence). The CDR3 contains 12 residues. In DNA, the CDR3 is TGTGCCAGCCATCGCCAGGCCGCTGAGGCTTTCTTT. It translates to CASHRQAAEAFF.

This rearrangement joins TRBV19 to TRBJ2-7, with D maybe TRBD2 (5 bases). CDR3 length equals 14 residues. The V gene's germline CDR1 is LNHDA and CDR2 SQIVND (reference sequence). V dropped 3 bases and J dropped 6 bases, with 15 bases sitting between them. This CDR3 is CASSMAPSTSEQYF. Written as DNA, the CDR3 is TGTGCCAGTAGTATGGCCCCCTCAACTAGCGAGCAGTACTTC.

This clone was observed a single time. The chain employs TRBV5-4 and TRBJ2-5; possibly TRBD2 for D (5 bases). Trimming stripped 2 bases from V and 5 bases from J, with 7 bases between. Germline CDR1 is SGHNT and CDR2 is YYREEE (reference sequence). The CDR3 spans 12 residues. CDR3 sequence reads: CASSFGVETQYF. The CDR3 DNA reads TGTGCCAGCAGCTTCGGGGTTGAGACCCAGTACTTC.

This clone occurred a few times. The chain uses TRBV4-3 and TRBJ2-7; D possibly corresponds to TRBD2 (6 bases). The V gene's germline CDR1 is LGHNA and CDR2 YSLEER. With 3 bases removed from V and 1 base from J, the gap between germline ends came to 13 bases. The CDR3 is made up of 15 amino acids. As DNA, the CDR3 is TGCGCCAGCAGCCAGCTCATCGGGACTTCCTACGAGCAGTACTTC. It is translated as CASSQLIGTSYEQYF.

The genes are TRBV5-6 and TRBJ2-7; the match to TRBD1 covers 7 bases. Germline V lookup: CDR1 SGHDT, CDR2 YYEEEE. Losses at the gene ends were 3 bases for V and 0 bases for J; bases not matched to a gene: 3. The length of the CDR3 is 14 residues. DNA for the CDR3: TGTGCCAGCAGCTCGGACAGGAGCTCCTACGAGCAGTACTTC. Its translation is CASSSDRSSYEQYF.

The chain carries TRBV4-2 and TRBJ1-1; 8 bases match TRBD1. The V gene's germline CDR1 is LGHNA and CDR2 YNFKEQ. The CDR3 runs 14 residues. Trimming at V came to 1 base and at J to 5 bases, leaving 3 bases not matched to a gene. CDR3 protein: CASSQGQGRTEAFF. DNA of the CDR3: TGTGCCAGCAGCCAAGGACAGGGGAGGACTGAAGCTTTCTTT.

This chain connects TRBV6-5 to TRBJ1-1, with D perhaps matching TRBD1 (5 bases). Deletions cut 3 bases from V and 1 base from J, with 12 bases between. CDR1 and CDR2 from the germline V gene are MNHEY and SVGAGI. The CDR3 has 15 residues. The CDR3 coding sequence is TGTGCCAGCAGTTATAAGGGAGGGGCGAACACTGAAGCTTTCTTT. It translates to CASSYKGGANTEAFF.

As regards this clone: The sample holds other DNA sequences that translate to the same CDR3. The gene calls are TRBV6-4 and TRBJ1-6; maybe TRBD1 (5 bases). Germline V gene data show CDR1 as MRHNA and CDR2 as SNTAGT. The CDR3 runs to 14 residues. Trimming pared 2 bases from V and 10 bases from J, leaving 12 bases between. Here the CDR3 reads CASSDGGEGSPLHF. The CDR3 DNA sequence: TGTGCCAGCAGTGACGGAGGGGAGGGATCACCCCTCCACTTT.

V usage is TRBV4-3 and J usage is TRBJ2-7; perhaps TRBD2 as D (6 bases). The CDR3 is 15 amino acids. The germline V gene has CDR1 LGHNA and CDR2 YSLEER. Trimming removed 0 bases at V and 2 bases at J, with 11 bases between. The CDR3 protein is CASSQDPSETYEQYF. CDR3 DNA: TGCGCCAGCAGCCAAGATCCTAGCGAAACCTACGAGCAGTACTTC.

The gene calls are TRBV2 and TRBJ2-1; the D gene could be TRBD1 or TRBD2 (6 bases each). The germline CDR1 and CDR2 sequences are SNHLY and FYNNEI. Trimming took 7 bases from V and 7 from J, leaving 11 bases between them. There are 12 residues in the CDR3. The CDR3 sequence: CASKTGRNEQFF. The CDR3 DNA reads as TGTGCCAGCAAAACAGGGAGGAATGAGCAGTTCTTC.

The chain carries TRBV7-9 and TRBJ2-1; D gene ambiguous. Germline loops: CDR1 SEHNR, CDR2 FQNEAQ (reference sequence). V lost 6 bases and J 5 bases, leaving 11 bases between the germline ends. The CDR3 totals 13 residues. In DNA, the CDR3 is TGTGCCAGCAGAAAAAGTGGGGACAATGAGCAGTTCTTC. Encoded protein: CASRKSGDNEQFF.

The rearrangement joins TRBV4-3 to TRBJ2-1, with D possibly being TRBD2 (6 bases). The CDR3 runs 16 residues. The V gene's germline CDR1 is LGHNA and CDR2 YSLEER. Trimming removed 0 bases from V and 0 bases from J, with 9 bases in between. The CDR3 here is CASSQDGGSSYNEQFF. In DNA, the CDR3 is TGCGCCAGCAGCCAAGATGGGGGGAGCTCCTACAATGAGCAGTTCTTC.

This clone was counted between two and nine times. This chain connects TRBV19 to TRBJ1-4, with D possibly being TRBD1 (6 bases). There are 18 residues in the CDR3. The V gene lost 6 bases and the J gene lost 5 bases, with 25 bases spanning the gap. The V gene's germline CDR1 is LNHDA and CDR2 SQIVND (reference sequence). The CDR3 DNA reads TGTGCCAGTAGAACAGGTCGGGGGCTGGTAGGGCCGAATGAAAAACTGTTTTTT. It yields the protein CASRTGRGLVGPNEKLFF.

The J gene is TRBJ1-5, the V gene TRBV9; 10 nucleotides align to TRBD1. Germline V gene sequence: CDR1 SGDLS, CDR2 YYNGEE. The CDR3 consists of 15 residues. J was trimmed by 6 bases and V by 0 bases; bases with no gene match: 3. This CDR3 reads CASSVAGTGVQPQHF. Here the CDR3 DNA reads TGTGCCAGCAGCGTAGCTGGGACAGGGGTTCAGCCCCAGCATTTT. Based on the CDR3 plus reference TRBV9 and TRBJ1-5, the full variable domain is DSGVTQTPKHLITATGQRVTLRCSPRSGDLSVYWYQQSLDQGLQFLIQYYNGEERAKGNILERFSAQQFPDLHSELNLSSLELGDSALYFCASSVAGTGVQPQHFGDGTRLSIL.

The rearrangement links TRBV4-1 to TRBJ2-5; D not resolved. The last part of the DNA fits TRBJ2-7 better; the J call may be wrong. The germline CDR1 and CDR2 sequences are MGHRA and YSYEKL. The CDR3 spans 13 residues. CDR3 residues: CASSQAVGYEQYF. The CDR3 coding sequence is TGCGCCAGCAGCCAAGCGGTCGGGTACGAGCAGTACTTC.

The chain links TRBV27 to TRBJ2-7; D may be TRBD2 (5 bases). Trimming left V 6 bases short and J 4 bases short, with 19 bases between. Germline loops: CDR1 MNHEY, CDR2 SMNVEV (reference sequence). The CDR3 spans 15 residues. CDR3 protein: CASSPLAGDHYEQYF. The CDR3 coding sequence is TGTGCCAGCAGCCCATTAGCCGGGGATCATTACGAGCAGTACTTC.